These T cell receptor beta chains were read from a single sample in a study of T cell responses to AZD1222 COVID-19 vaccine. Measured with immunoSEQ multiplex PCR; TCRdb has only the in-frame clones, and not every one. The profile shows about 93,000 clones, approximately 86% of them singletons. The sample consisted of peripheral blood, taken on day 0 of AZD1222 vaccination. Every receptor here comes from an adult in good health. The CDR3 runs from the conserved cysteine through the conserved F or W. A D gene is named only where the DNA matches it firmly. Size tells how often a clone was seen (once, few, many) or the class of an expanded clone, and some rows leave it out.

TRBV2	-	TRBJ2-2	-	CASSEGVNTGELFF	TGTGCCAGCAGTGAAGGGGTTAACACCGGGGAGCTGTTTTTT
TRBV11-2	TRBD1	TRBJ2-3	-	CASSHTLRQGRTDTQYF	TGTGCCAGCAGCCACACCCTCCGACAGGGTAGGACAGATACGCAGTATTTT
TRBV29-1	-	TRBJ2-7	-	CSVRWGDSSYEQYF	TGCAGCGTTCGGTGGGGGGACAGCTCCTACGAGCAGTACTTC
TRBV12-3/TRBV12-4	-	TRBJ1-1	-	CASSLNRNTEAFF	TGTGCCAGCAGTTTAAACAGGAACACTGAAGCTTTCTTT
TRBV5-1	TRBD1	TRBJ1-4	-	CASSWSGTGNEKLFF	TGCGCCAGCAGCTGGTCCGGGACAGGGAATGAAAAACTGTTTTTT
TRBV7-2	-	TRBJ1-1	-	CASSLAVVNTEAFF	TGTGCCAGCAGCTTAGCAGTCGTGAACACTGAAGCTTTCTTT
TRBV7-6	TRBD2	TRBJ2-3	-	CASSRPGLHTQYF	TGTGCCAGCAGCCGCCCGGGACTACATACGCAGTATTTT
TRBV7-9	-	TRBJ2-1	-	CASSSVKTGYNEQFF	TGTGCCAGCAGTTCCGTGAAGACAGGCTACAATGAGCAGTTCTTC
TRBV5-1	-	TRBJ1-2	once	CASSSGVGYGYTF	TGCGCCAGCAGTAGTGGGGTGGGCTATGGCTACACCTTC
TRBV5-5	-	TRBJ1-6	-	CASSLQLWDSPLHF	TGTGCCAGCAGCTTGCAACTTTGGGATTCACCCCTCCACTTT
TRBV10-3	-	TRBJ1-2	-	CAISGPGPKEGYTF	TGTGCCATCAGTGGGCCGGGCCCAAAGGAAGGCTACACCTTC
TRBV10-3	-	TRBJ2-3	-	CAISAGTSTSTDTQYF	TGTGCCATCAGTGCCGGGACTTCCACTAGCACAGATACGCAGTATTTT
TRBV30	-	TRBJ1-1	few	CAWRRTEAFF	TGTGCCTGGAGGAGGACTGAAGCTTTCTTT
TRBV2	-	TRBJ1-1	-	CASRPLGGENTEAFF	TGTGCCAGCAGACCGTTGGGGGGGGAGAACACTGAAGCTTTCTTT
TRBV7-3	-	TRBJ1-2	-	CASSPPPGYYGYTF	TGTGCCAGCAGCCCCCCCCCGGGTTACTATGGCTACACCTTC
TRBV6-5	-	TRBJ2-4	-	CASSSTPGGKNIQYF	TGTGCCAGCAGTTCTACCCCAGGGGGGAAAAACATTCAGTACTTC
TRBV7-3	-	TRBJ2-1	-	CASSSLLNNEQFF	TGTGCCAGCAGCTCGTTACTAAACAATGAGCAGTTCTTC
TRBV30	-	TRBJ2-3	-	CAWNVRGDTQYF	TGTGCCTGGAATGTCAGGGGTGATACGCAGTATTTT
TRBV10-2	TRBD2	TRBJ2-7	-	CASSEGIGGGGYEQYF	TGCGCCAGCAGTGAGGGAATTGGCGGGGGTGGATACGAGCAGTACTTC
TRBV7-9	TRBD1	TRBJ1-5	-	CASSLGQGVASNQPQHF	TGTGCCAGCAGCTTGGGACAGGGGGTTGCTAGCAATCAGCCCCAGCATTTT
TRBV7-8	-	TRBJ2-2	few	CASSQWGWTGELFF	TGTGCCAGCAGCCAATGGGGGTGGACCGGGGAGCTGTTTTTT
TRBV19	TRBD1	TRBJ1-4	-	CASSDRVEKLFF	TGTGCCAGTAGTGACAGGGTCGAAAAACTGTTTTTT
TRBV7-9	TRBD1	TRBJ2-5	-	CASSWTGVQETQYF	TGTGCCAGCAGCTGGACAGGGGTACAAGAGACCCAGTACTTC
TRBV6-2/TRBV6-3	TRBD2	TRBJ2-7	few	CASSYPMTSGVYEQYF	TGTGCCAGCAGTTATCCGATGACTAGCGGGGTTTATGAGCAGTACTTC
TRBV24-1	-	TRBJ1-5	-	CATSDPRAGNQPQHF	TGTGCCACCAGTGACCCCCGGGCGGGCAATCAGCCCCAGCATTTT
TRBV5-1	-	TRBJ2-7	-	CASSLAREYEQYF	TGCGCCAGCAGCTTGGCCAGAGAATACGAGCAGTACTTC
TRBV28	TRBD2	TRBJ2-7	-	CASSKRPGLALYEQYF	TGTGCCAGCAGTAAAAGGCCGGGACTAGCGTTGTACGAGCAGTACTTC
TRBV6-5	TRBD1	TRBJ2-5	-	CASSYGPGGETQYF	TGTGCCAGCAGCTACGGGCCAGGGGGAGAGACCCAGTACTTC
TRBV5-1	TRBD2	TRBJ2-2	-	CASTPSGRNTGELFF	TGCGCCAGCACCCCTAGCGGGAGGAACACCGGGGAGCTGTTTTTT
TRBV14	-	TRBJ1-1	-	CASSRRGGAEAFF	TGTGCCAGCAGCCGCAGGGGAGGCGCTGAAGCTTTCTTT
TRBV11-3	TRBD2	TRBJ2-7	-	CASSLDSVAGDLYEQYF	TGTGCCAGCAGCTTAGATTCGGTAGCGGGAGATCTCTACGAGCAGTACTTC
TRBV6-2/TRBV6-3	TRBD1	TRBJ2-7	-	CASSNGPGQGEYEQYF	TGTGCCAGCAGTAACGGCCCGGGGCAGGGGGAATACGAGCAGTACTTC
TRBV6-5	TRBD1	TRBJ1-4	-	CASSSGTGGGGEKLFF	TGTGCCAGCAGTTCCGGGACAGGGGGCGGCGGGGAAAAACTGTTTTTT
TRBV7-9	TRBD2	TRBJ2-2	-	CASIPLRGGPGTGELFF	TGTGCCAGCATCCCCCTGCGGGGGGGCCCAGGGACCGGGGAGCTGTTTTTT
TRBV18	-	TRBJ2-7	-	CASSPPTLSYEQYF	TGTGCCAGCTCACCACCGACTCTTTCCTACGAGCAGTACTTC
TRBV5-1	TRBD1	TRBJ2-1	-	CASSLVSSPGRGQGEQFF	TGCGCCAGCAGCTTGGTGTCGTCCCCGGGCAGGGGGCAAGGTGAGCAGTTCTTC
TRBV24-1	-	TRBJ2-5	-	CATRGGGETQYF	TGTGCCACCAGGGGGGGTGGGGAGACCCAGTACTTC
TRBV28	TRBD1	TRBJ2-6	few	CASSGTGVPGSGANVLTF	TGTGCCAGCAGTGGGACAGGGGTCCCAGGGAGCGGGGCCAACGTCCTGACTTTC
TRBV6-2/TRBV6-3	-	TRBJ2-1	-	CASSTLRLVGSSYNEQFF	TGTGCCAGCAGCACCCTCCGACTAGTGGGCTCTTCCTACAATGAGCAGTTCTTC
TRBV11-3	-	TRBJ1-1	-	CASSTRGGTEAFF	TGTGCCAGCAGCACAAGGGGGGGAACTGAAGCTTTCTTT
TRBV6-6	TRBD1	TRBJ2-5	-	CASSRDRVQETQYF	TGTGCCAGCAGCCGGGACAGGGTTCAGGAGACCCAGTACTTC
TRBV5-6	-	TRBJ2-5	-	CASSKGELRLAKETQYF	TGTGCCAGCAGTAAGGGGGAGTTAAGACTAGCTAAAGAGACCCAGTACTTC
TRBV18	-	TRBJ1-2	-	CASSPTGGPERNGYTF	TGTGCCAGCTCACCGACCGGTGGGCCGGAACGTAATGGCTACACCTTC
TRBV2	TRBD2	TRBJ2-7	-	CASITSVTRRLEQYF	TGTGCCAGCATTACTAGCGTTACCCGGCGCCTCGAGCAGTACTTC
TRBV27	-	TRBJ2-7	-	CASSWGVGGYEQYF	TGTGCCAGCAGTTGGGGGGTGGGGGGCTACGAGCAGTACTTC
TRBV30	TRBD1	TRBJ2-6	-	CAWKRDRVQAGANVLTF	TGTGCCTGGAAACGGGACAGGGTACAAGCTGGGGCCAACGTCCTGACTTTC
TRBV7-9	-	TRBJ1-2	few	CASSPRTDNGGYTF	TGTGCCAGCAGCCCACGGACGGACAACGGTGGCTACACCTTC
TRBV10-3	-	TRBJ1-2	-	CAISEEGGSNYGYTF	TGTGCCATCAGTGAAGAGGGGGGGTCCAACTATGGCTACACCTTC
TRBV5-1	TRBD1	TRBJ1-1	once	CASRASGTGLNTEAFF	TGCGCCAGCAGGGCCTCCGGGACAGGGCTGAACACTGAAGCTTTCTTT
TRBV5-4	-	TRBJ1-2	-	CASSSWGEENYGYTF	TGTGCCAGCAGCTCCTGGGGGGAGGAGAACTATGGCTACACCTTC